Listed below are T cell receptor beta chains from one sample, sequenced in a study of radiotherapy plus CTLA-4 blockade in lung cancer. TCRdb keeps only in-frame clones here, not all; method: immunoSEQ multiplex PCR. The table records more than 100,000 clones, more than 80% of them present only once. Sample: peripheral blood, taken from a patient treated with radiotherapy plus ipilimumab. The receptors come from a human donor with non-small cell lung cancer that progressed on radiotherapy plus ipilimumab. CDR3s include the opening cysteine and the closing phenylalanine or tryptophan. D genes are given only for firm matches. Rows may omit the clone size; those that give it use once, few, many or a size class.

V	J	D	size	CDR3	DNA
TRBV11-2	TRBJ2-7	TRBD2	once	CASSAASGRAFPEQYF	TGTGCCAGCAGCGCCGCTAGCGGGAGGGCCTTCCCCGAGCAGTACTTC
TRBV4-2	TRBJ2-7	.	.	CASSSIAGTAYEQYF	TGTGCCAGCAGCTCTATCGCGGGGACGGCCTACGAGCAGTACTTC
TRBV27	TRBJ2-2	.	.	CASSLFGLRNTGELFF	TGTGCCAGCAGTTTATTCGGCCTTAGGAACACCGGGGAGCTGTTTTTT
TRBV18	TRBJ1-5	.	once	CASSPRFGQQYSNQPQHF	TGTGCCAGCTCACCACGTTTCGGACAGCAATATAGCAATCAGCCCCAGCATTTT
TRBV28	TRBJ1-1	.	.	CASSLYVRLGNTEAFF	TGTGCCAGCAGTTTATACGTTAGGTTGGGGAACACTGAAGCTTTCTTT
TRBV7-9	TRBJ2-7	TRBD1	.	CASSRDSFYEQYF	TGTGCCAGCAGCCGGGACAGTTTCTACGAGCAGTACTTC
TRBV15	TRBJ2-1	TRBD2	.	CATSRDRTSLEQFF	TGTGCCACCAGCAGAGATCGGACTAGCTTGGAGCAGTTCTTC
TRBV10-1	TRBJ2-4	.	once	CASRRVGDELAKNIQYF	TGCGCCAGCAGACGGGTAGGGGACGAGTTGGCCAAAAACATTCAGTACTTC
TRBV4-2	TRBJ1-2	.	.	CASSQDLTGNYGYTF	TGTGCCAGCAGCCAAGACTTAACGGGCAACTATGGCTACACCTTC
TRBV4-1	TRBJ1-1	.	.	CASSQDRGRNTEAFF	TGCGCCAGCAGCCAAGATCGAGGGAGGAACACTGAAGCTTTCTTT
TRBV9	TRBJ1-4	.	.	CASSLTGSTNEKLFF	TGTGCCAGCAGCCTAACAGGGTCTACTAATGAAAAACTGTTTTTT
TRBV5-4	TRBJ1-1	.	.	CASSLAGQNTEAFF	TGTGCCAGCAGCTTGGCTGGACAGAACACTGAAGCTTTCTTT
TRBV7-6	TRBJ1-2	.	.	CASSPPGANYGYTF	TGTGCCAGCAGCCCACCGGGGGCTAACTATGGCTACACCTTC
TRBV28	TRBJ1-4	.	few	CASSLERAWGEKLFF	TGTGCCAGCAGTTTGGAGCGGGCATGGGGAGAAAAACTGTTTTTT
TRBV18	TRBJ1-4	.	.	CASSPRTTTTNEKLFF	TGTGCCAGCTCACCTAGGACGACAACAACTAATGAAAAACTGTTTTTT
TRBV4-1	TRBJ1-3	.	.	CASSQVAITDSRNTIYF	TGCGCCAGCAGCCAAGTGGCCATCACGGACAGCCGAAACACCATATATTTT
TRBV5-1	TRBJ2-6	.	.	CASSLGPSGANVLTF	TGCGCCAGCAGCTTGGGGCCGTCGGGGGCCAACGTCCTGACTTTC
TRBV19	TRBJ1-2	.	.	CASSMGIRTTYGYTF	TGTGCCAGTAGTATGGGCATACGAACCACCTATGGCTACACCTTC